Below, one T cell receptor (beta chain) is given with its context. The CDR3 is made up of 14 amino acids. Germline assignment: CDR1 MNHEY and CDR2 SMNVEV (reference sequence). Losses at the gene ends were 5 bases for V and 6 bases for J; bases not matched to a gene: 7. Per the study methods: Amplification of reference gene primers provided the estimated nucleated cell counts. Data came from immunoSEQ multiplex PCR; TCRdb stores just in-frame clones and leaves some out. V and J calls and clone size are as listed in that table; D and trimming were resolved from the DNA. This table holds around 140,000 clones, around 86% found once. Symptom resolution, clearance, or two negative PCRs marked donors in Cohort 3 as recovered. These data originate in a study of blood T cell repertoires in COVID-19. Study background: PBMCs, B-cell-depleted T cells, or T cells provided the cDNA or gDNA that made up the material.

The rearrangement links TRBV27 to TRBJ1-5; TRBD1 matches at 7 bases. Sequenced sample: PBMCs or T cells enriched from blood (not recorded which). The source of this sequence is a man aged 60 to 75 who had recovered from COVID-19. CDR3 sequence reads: CASSPDRAGQPQHF. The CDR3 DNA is TGTGCCAGCAGTCCAGACAGGGCGGGTCAGCCCCAGCATTTT.